These 5 T cell receptor beta chains were sequenced from one sample in a study of T-cell reconstitution after alpha-beta-depleted transplantation in children. As it was prepared, the TCRbeta library received unique molecular identifiers. Each CDR3 protein is one row after TCRdb ran MiXCR on the PCR reads. Among some 350,000 distinct CDR3 sequences, around 15% were seen once, and the ten largest hold about 41%. Sequencing was performed on PBMCs, mostly from graft donor cells, taken 360 days after TCRalphabeta/CD19-depleted stem cell transplant. The receptors derive from a male patient between 2 and 10 years old who had a stem cell transplant for acute lymphoblastic leukemia, so the T cells may come from the graft donor.

The V call is TRBV15, the J call TRBJ1-2, with D possibly matching TRBD1 (5 bases). Germline CDR1 is LNHNV and CDR2 is YYDKDF (reference sequence). The germline V and J ends were trimmed by 4 bases and 4 bases, with 13 bases remaining between them. The CDR3 has 14 residues. This CDR3 is CATSTLTEGYGYTF. The CDR3 DNA reads as TGTGCCACCAGCACCTTGACAGAGGGCTATGGCTACACCTTC.

J is TRBJ2-5 and V is TRBV5-5, with D perhaps being TRBD1 or TRBD2 (5 bases each). Germline V gene sequence: CDR1 SGHKS, CDR2 YYEKEE (reference sequence). The CDR3 contains 14 residues. The germline V and J ends were trimmed by 3 bases and 5 bases, with 14 bases remaining between them. Written as DNA, the CDR3 is TGTGCCAGCAGCTGGACCTCCTGGGGGGAGACCCAGTACTTC. Translating gives CASSWTSWGETQYF. The full variable domain, its missing parts supplied by reference TRBV5-5 and TRBJ2-5, is DAGVTQSPTHLIKTRGQQVTLRCSPISGHKSVSWYQQVLGQGPQFIFQYYEKEERGRGNFPDRFSARQFPNYSSELNVNALLLGDSALYLCASSWTSWGETQYFGPGTRLLVL.

This clonotype was recorded at least ten times. V is TRBV10-3 and J is TRBJ2-1; 8 positions agree with TRBD1. The germline V gene encodes CDR1 ENHRY and CDR2 SYGVKD. The V and J ends lost 6 bases and 8 bases, in that order; junction bases with no gene match: 12. This CDR3 has 15 residues. The CDR3 region has the DNA TGTGCCATCAGGCCCGGGACAGGACCTGGGGATGAGCAGTTCTTC. Protein product: CAIRPGTGPGDEQFF.

This clonotype was counted only a few times. The chain recombines TRBV5-1 with TRBJ2-3, with unresolved D. From germline, CDR1 is SGHRS and CDR2 YFSETQ. The CDR3 is made up of 15 amino acids. V lost 1 base and J lost 2, with 11 bases in between. The CDR3 DNA follows: TGCGCCAGCAGCTTGTTAATAAGTTCCACAGATACGCAGTATTTT. Protein: CASSLLISSTDTQYF.

The chain employs TRBV20-1 and TRBJ2-7, with D perhaps matching TRBD2 (6 bases). Trimming left V 0 bases short and J 0 bases short, with 12 bases between. This CDR3 comprises 15 residues. Germline V gene sequence: CDR1 DFQATT, CDR2 SNEGSKA (reference sequence). CDR3 sequence (DNA): TGCAGTGCTAGAGATCGCGGGGTAGTCTCCTACGAGCAGTACTTC. Amino acid sequence: CSARDRGVVSYEQYF.